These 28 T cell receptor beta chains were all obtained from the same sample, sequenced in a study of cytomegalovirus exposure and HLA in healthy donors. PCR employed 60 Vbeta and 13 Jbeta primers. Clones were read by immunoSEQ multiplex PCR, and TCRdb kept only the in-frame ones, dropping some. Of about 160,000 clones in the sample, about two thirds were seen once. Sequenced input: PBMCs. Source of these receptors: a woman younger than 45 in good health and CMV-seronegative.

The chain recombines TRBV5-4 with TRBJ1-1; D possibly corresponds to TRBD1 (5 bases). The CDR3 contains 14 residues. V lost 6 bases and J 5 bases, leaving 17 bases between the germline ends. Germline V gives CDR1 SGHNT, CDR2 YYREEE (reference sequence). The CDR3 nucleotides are TGTGCCAGCATCGGGAGAGGGGAGGGGACTGAAGCTTTCTTT. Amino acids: CASIGRGEGTEAFF.

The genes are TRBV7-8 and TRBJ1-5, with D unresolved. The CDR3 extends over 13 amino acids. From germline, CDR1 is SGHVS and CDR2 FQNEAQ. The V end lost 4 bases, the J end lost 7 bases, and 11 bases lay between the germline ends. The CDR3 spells CASSSHPEQPQHF. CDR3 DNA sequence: TGTGCCAGCAGCTCTCACCCTGAGCAGCCCCAGCATTTT. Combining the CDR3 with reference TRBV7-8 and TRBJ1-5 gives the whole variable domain GAGVSQSPRYKVAKRGQDVALRCDPISGHVSLFWYQQALGQGPEFLTYFQNEAQLDKSGLPSDRFFAERPEGSVSTLKIQRTQQEDSAVYLCASSSHPEQPQHFGDGTRLSIL.

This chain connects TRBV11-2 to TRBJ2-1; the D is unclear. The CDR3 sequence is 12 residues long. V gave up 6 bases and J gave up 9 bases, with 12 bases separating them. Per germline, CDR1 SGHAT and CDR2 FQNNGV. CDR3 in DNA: TGTGCCAGCAGTCTTGAGCGTGGTGAGCAGTTCTTC. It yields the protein CASSLERGEQFF.

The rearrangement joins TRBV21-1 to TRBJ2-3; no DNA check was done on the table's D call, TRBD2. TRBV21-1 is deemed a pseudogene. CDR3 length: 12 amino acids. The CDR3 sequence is CASSSRADTQYF. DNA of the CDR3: TGTGCCAGCAGCAGTCGGGCAGATACGCAGTATTTT.

The CDR3 loop is CASSSILENTGELFF. The CDR3 DNA reads TGTGCCAGTAGTAGCATACTAGAGAACACCGGGGAGCTGTTTTTT. The V gene is TRBV19, the J gene TRBJ2-2; a weak D match, TRBD2 (5 bases). The CDR3 is 15 amino acids. Germline V gives CDR1 LNHDA, CDR2 SQIVND (reference sequence). V lost 4 bases and J 1 base, leaving 10 bases between the germline ends.

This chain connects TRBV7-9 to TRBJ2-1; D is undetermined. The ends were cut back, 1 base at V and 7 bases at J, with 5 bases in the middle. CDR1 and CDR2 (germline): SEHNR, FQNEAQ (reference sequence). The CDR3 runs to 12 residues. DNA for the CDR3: TGTGCCAGCAGCTTAGGGCAAAATGAGCAGTTCTTC. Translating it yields CASSLGQNEQFF.

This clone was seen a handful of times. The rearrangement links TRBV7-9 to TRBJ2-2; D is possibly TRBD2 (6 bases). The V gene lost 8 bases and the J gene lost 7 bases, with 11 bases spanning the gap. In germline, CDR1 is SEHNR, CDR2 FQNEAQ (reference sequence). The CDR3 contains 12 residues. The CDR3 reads CASLQEGGELFF. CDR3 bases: TGTGCCAGCTTACAGGAGGGCGGGGAGCTGTTTTTT.

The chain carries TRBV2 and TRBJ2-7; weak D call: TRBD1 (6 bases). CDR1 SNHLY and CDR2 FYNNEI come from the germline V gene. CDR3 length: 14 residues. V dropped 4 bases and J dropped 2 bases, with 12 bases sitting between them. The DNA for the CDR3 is TGTGCCAGCAGTGCTAGTGGGGGCACCTACGAGCAGTACTTC. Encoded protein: CASSASGGTYEQYF.

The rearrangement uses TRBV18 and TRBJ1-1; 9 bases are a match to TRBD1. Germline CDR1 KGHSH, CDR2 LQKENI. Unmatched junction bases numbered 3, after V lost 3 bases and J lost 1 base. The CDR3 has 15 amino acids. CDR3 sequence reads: CASSPGQGRNTEAFF. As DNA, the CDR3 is TGTGCCAGCTCACCGGGACAGGGCCGGAACACTGAAGCTTTCTTT.

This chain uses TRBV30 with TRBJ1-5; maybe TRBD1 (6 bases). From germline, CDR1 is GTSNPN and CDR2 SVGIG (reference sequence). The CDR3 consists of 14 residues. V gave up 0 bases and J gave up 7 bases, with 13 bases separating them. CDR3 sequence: CAWSVEGDGQPQHF. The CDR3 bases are TGTGCCTGGAGTGTCGAGGGGGATGGGCAGCCCCAGCATTTT.

The CDR3 reads CASISVGNTEAFF. The CDR3 coding sequence is TGTGCCAGCATATCCGTCGGGAACACTGAAGCTTTCTTT. J is TRBJ1-1 and V is TRBV4-2; D ambiguous. Trimming pared 7 bases from V and 1 base from J, leaving 10 bases between. From germline, CDR1 is LGHNA and CDR2 YNFKEQ. This CDR3 is 13 amino acids long.

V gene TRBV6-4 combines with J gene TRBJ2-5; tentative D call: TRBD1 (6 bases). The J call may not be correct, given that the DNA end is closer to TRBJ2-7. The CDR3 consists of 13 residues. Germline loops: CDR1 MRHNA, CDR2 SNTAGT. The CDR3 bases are TGTGCCAAACCCCCGGACAGCTTCTACGAGCAGTACTTC. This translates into CAKPPDSFYEQYF.

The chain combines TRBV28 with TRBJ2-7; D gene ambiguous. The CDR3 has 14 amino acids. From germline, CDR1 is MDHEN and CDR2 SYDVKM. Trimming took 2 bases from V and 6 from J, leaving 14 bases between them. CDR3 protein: CASSLTPAGGEQYF. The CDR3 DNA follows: TGTGCCAGCAGTTTAACTCCGGCCGGCGGCGAGCAGTACTTC.

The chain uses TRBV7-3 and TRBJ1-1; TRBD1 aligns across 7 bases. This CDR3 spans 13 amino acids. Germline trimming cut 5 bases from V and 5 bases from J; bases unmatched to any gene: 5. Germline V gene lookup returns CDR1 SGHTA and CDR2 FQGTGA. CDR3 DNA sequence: TGTGCCAGCAGCCGTGACAGGGATACTGAAGCTTTCTTT. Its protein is CASSRDRDTEAFF.

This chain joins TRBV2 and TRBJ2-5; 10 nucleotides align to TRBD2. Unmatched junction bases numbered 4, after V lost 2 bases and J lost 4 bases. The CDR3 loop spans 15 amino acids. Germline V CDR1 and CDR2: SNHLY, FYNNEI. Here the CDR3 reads CASSEKRGGRETQYF. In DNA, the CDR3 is TGTGCCAGCAGTGAAAAGCGGGGGGGCCGAGAGACCCAGTACTTC. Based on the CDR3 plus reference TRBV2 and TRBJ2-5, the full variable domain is EPEVTQTPSHQVTQMGQEVILRCVPISNHLYFYWYRQILGQKVEFLVSFYNNEISEKSEIFDDQFSVERPDGSNFTLKIRSTKLEDSAMYFCASSEKRGGRETQYFGPGTRLLVL.

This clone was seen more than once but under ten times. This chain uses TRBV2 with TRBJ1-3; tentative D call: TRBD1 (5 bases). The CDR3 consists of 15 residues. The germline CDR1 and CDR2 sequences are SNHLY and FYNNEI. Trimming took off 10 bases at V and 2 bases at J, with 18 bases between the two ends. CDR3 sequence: CATKFGGLTGNTIYF. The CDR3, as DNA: TGTGCCACCAAATTTGGGGGACTGACTGGAAACACCATATATTTT.

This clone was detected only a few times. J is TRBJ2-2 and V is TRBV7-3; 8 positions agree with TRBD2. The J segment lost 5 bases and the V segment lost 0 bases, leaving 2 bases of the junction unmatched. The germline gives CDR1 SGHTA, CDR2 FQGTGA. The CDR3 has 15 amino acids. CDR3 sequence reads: CASSLTGGGTGELFF. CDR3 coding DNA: TGTGCCAGCAGCTTAACAGGCGGGGGGACCGGGGAGCTGTTTTTT.

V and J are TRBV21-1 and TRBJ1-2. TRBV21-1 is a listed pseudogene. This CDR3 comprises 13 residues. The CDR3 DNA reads TGTGCCAGCCCGCGATTAGCTAACTATGGCTACACCTTC. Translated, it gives CASPRLANYGYTF.

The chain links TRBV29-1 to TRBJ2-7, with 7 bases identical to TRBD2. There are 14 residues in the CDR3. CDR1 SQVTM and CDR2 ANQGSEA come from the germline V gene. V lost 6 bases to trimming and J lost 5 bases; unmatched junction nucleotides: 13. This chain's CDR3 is CSVLLAGVEDEQYF. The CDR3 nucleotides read TGCAGCGTCCTCTTGGCGGGGGTCGAGGACGAGCAGTACTTC.

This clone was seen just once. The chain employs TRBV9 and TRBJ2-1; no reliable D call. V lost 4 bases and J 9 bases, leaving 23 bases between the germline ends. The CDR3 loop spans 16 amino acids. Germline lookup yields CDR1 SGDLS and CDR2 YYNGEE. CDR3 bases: TGTGCCAGCAGCCCATTGGGCGACCCCGCCCCCAGTGAGCAGTTCTTC. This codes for CASSPLGDPAPSEQFF.

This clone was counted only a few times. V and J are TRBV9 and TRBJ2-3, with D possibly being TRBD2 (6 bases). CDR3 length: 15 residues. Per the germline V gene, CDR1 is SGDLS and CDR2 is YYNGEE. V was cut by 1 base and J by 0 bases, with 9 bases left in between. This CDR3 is CASSVLATSTDTQYF. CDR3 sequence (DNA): TGTGCCAGCAGCGTACTAGCGACTAGCACAGATACGCAGTATTTT.

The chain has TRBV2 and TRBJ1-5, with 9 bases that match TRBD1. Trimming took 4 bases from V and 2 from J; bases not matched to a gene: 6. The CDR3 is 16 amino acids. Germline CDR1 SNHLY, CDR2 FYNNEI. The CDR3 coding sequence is TGTGCCAGCAGTGGACAGGGGGATTGGGGCAATCAGCCCCAGCATTTT. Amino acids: CASSGQGDWGNQPQHF.

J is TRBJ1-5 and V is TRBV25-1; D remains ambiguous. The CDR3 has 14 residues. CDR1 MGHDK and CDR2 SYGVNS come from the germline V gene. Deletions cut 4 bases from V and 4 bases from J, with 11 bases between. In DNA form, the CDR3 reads TGTGCCAGCAGTGGACGAGGAGGGAATCAGCCCCAGCATTTT. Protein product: CASSGRGGNQPQHF.

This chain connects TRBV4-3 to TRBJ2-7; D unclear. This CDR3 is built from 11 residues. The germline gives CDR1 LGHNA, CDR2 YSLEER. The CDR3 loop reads CGGSDSYEQYF. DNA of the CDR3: TGCGGAGGTTCGGATTCCTACGAGCAGTACTTC.

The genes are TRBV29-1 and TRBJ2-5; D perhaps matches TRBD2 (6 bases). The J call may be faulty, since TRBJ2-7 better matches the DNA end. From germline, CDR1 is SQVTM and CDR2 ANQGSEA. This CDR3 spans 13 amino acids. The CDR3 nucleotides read TGCAGCGTTGCGGGCGGGGTAGCCTACGAGCAGTACTTC. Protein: CSVAGGVAYEQYF.

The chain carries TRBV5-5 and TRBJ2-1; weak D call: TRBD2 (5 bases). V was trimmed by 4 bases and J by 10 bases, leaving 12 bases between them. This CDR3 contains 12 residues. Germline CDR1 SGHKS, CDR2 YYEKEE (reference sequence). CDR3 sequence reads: CASSPERREQFF. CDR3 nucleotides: TGTGCCAGCAGCCCAGAGAGGAGGGAGCAGTTCTTC.

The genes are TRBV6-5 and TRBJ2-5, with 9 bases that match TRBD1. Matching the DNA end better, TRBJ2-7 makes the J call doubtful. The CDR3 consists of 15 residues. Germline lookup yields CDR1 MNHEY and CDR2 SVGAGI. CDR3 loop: CASSYYPGQGYEQYF. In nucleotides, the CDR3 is TGTGCCAGCAGTTACTACCCGGGACAGGGCTACGAGCAGTACTTC.

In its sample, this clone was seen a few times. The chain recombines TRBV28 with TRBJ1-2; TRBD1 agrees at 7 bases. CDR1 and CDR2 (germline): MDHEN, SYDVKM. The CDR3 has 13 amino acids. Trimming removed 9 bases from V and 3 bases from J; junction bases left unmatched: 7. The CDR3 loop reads CASWVGGDYGYTF. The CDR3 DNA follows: TGTGCCAGTTGGGTAGGGGGCGACTATGGCTACACCTTC.